This T cell receptor (beta chain) originates from a study of T cell changes during pregnancy in multiple sclerosis. This CDR3 is 19 amino acids long. The ends were cut back, 2 bases at V and 0 bases at J, with 20 bases in the middle. CDR1 and CDR2 from the germline V gene are MDHEN and SYDVKM. The protocol was immunoSEQ multiplex PCR, while the TCRdb copy is restricted to in-frame clones and leaves out a portion. Of under 95,000 clones listed, 91% are singletons. The chain carries TRBV28 and TRBJ1-5; a weak D match, TRBD1 (6 bases). The sequence came from a female donor in good health, enrolled as a control in a pregnancy study. Specimen: peripheral blood, collected after pregnancy. The DNA of the CDR3 is TGTGCCAGCAGTTTAGCAAGAGGGGGTTACAAGGATAGCAATCAGCCCCAGCATTTT. Its protein product is CASSLARGGYKDSNQPQHF.